These 20 T cell receptor beta chains were sequenced from one sample in a study of control samples from healthy donors and cancer patients. The protocol was immunoSEQ multiplex PCR, while the TCRdb copy is restricted to in-frame clones and leaves out a portion. Among 100,000 to 150,000 clones listed, roughly 90% were seen once. The sequenced sample consisted of blood. All receptors derive from a woman aged 50 to 60 in good health.

The chain is built from TRBV7-2 and TRBJ1-1, with 10 bases lining up with TRBD1. Germline CDR1 SGHTA, CDR2 FQGNSA. This CDR3 comprises 15 residues. Trimming removed 5 bases from V and 4 bases from J; junction bases left unmatched: 7. The DNA for the CDR3 is TGTGCCAGCAGCAATCTGCGGACAGGGGGCACTGAAGCTTTCTTT. This encodes CASSNLRTGGTEAFF.

V is TRBV6-5 and J is TRBJ2-1, with 9 bases lining up with TRBD2. Germline loops: CDR1 MNHEY, CDR2 SVGAGI. V was pared by 5 bases and J by 10 bases, with 6 bases of the junction left unmatched. This CDR3 has 13 residues. CDR3 in DNA: TGTGCCAGCAGTCCAGGACTAGCGTTGGAGCAGTTCTTC. Amino acids: CASSPGLALEQFF.

V and J are TRBV27 and TRBJ1-2; 8 bases fit TRBD1. Germline V gene sequence: CDR1 MNHEY, CDR2 SMNVEV (reference sequence). Germline trimming cut 3 bases from V and 4 bases from J; bases unmatched to any gene: 16. This CDR3 spans 18 amino acids. CDR3 sequence: CASSFVGSRQGRFYGYTF. CDR3 sequence (DNA): TGTGCCAGCAGTTTTGTGGGGTCTCGACAGGGGAGGTTCTATGGCTACACCTTC.

The V call is TRBV6-5, the J call TRBJ1-4; D perhaps matches TRBD1 (5 bases). Germline V CDR1 and CDR2: MNHEY, SVGAGI. The germline V and J ends were trimmed by 7 bases and 7 bases, with 13 bases remaining between them. The CDR3 spans 13 residues. CDR3 amino acids: CASTRGGSEKLFF. The CDR3 bases are TGTGCCAGCACCCGGGGGGGGAGTGAAAAACTGTTTTTT.

Only one count was recorded for this clone. The chain employs TRBV12-3 or TRBV12-4 and TRBJ1-2; TRBD1 aligns across 10 bases. This CDR3 spans 13 amino acids. Trimming at V came to 6 bases and at J to 7 bases, leaving 5 bases not matched to a gene. The CDR3: CASRGDRGAGYTF. CDR3 coding DNA: TGTGCCAGCAGGGGGGACAGGGGAGCTGGCTACACCTTC.

This chain joins TRBV5-4 and TRBJ1-2, with 8 bases matching TRBD1. CDR3 length: 15 residues. J was trimmed by 5 bases and V by 6 bases; bases with no gene match: 12. The germline V gene has CDR1 SGHNT and CDR2 YYREEE (reference sequence). The CDR3 protein is CASNGPDREKYGYTF. CDR3 nucleotide sequence: TGTGCCAGCAATGGGCCGGACAGGGAAAAGTATGGCTACACCTTC. Full variable domain (outside the CDR3, taken from reference TRBV5-4 and TRBJ1-2): ETGVTQSPTHLIKTRGQQVTLRCSSQSGHNTVSWYQQALGQGPQFIFQYYREEENGRGNFPPRFSGLQFPNYSSELNVNALELDDSALYLCASNGPDREKYGYTFGSGTRLTVV.

The V call is TRBV5-1, the J call TRBJ2-5, with TRBD1 as a possible D gene (6 bases). Trimming took off 4 bases at V and 2 bases at J, with 12 bases between the two ends. This CDR3 is built from 14 residues. The germline CDR1 and CDR2 sequences are SGHRS and YFSETQ. CDR3: CASSDGTRQETQYF. The CDR3 DNA sequence: TGCGCCAGCAGCGACGGGACAAGACAAGAGACCCAGTACTTC.

The gene calls are TRBV6-5 and TRBJ2-1; 8 nucleotides line up with TRBD2. The CDR3 sequence is 16 residues long. Germline V CDR1 and CDR2: MNHEY, SVGAGI. Trimming removed 0 bases from V and 5 bases from J; junction bases left unmatched: 6. CDR3 in DNA: TGTGCCAGCAGTTACTCGAACCTAGCGGGTAACAATGAGCAGTTCTTC. Residues: CASSYSNLAGNNEQFF.

The chain joins TRBV5-1 to TRBJ2-1; 7 bases agree with TRBD2. This CDR3 region has 16 residues. J lost 6 bases, V lost 0 bases, and 9 bases had no gene match. CDR1 SGHRS and CDR2 YFSETQ come from the germline V gene. The CDR3 reads CASSLASGTILNEQFF. The CDR3, as DNA: TGCGCCAGCAGCTTGGCCAGCGGGACCATACTCAATGAGCAGTTCTTC.

The table lists this clone with a count of one. V is TRBV10-3 and J is TRBJ2-2; TRBD1 aligns across 8 bases. CDR1 is ENHRY and CDR2 is SYGVKD in the germline V gene. The CDR3 is 16 residues long. J lost 8 bases, V lost 4 bases, and 12 bases had no gene match. In nucleotides, the CDR3 is TGTGCCATCAGTGGAACACAGGGGGTTGCAGCGGGGGAGCTGTTTTTT. Residues: CAISGTQGVAAGELFF.

The chain recombines TRBV7-9 with TRBJ1-3, with D hard to call. Germline CDR1 SEHNR, CDR2 FQNEAQ (reference sequence). V lost 6 bases to trimming and J lost 0 bases, with 12 bases between them. CDR3 length: 15 amino acids. Here the CDR3 reads CASSSTSGSGNTIYF. CDR3 bases: TGTGCCAGCAGTTCGACGTCGGGCTCTGGAAACACCATATATTTT.

This clone was picked up one time. The chain recombines TRBV7-8 with TRBJ2-2, with D uncertain. Per the germline V gene, CDR1 is SGHVS and CDR2 is FQNEAQ. Trimming pared 2 bases from V and 3 bases from J, leaving 13 bases between. The CDR3 extends over 16 amino acids. CDR3 in DNA: TGTGCCAGCAGCTTATTATCTCCTCGAGACACCGGGGAGCTGTTTTTT. Translating it yields CASSLLSPRDTGELFF.

The J gene is TRBJ2-6, the V gene TRBV3-1 (or the pseudogene TRBV3-2); no clear D. The CDR3 runs to 14 residues. Per the germline V gene, CDR1 is LGHDT and CDR2 is YNNKEL (reference sequence). Trimming pared 6 bases from V and 0 bases from J, leaving 6 bases between. This CDR3 is CASRARSGANVLTF. CDR3 coding DNA: TGTGCCAGCAGAGCCCGCTCTGGGGCCAACGTCCTGACTTTC.

In regard to this clone: The junction departs from germline at one end; a sequencing error may be responsible. Distinct nucleotide sequences in the sample also encode this CDR3. The J gene is TRBJ1-2, the V gene TRBV29-1; D not resolved. Germline CDR1 and CDR2: SQVTM and ANQGSEA. The CDR3 has 13 residues. The CDR3 reads CSVDSTANYGYTF. In nucleotides, the CDR3 is TGCAGCGTTGATAGCACGGCAAACTATGGCTACACCTTT.

The J gene is TRBJ2-2, the V gene TRBV6-4, with TRBD2 identical over 13 bases. This CDR3 contains 16 residues. Germline CDR1 and CDR2: MRHNA and SNTAGT. Trimming removed 2 bases from V and 6 bases from J; junction bases left unmatched: 3. Here the CDR3 reads CASSDGLAGDAGELFF. CDR3 coding DNA: TGTGCCAGCAGTGACGGACTAGCGGGAGATGCCGGGGAGCTGTTTTTT.

J is TRBJ2-7 and V is TRBV4-2, with 9 positions matching TRBD2. Germline CDR1 and CDR2: LGHNA and YNFKEQ. The CDR3 consists of 16 residues. V trimming: 1 base; J trimming: 3 bases; junction bases outside the gene matches: 7. The CDR3 loop reads CASSQGVAGELYEQYF. The CDR3 coding sequence is TGTGCCAGCAGCCAAGGGGTAGCGGGGGAACTCTACGAGCAGTACTTC.

This clone occurred once. The sample contains more than one DNA sequence encoding this CDR3. This chain links TRBV5-1 with TRBJ1-2; 8 bases line up with TRBD1. From germline, CDR1 is SGHRS and CDR2 YFSETQ. The CDR3 extends over 13 amino acids. V lost 4 bases and J lost 4; bases outside the gene matches: 3. CDR3 coding DNA: TGCGCCAGCAGCCTAGACAGGGGCTATGGCTACACCTTC. This encodes CASSLDRGYGYTF. The whole variable domain, remainder taken from reference TRBV5-1 and TRBJ1-2, is KAGVTQTPRYLIKTRGQQVTLSCSPISGHRSVSWYQQTPGQGLQFLFEYFSETQRNKGNFPGRFSGRQFSNSRSEMNVSTLELGDSALYLCASSLDRGYGYTFGSGTRLTVV.

The table lists this clone with a count of one. V and J are TRBV5-1 and TRBJ2-1, with 10 bases that match TRBD2. The trim removed 2 bases at V and 9 bases at J, leaving 11 bases unmatched. Germline V gene lookup returns CDR1 SGHRS and CDR2 YFSETQ. This CDR3 comprises 16 residues. CDR3 loop: CASSLEPGLAPSEQFF. The CDR3 bases are TGCGCCAGCAGCTTAGAACCGGGACTAGCGCCGAGTGAGCAGTTCTTC.

CDR3 in DNA: TGTGCCAGCACCCTAGGACAGGGGGCCTTCGCTGGCTACACCTTC. It is translated as CASTLGQGAFAGYTF. The V call is TRBV28, the J call TRBJ1-2; 11 bases are a match to TRBD1. Germline CDR1 reads MDHEN; CDR2 reads SYDVKM. CDR3 length equals 15 residues. Trimming removed 7 bases from V and 7 bases from J; junction bases left unmatched: 11.

The chain employs TRBV6-5 and TRBJ1-2; 7 positions match TRBD1. This CDR3 region has 15 residues. Germline V gives CDR1 MNHEY, CDR2 SVGAGI. V shed 8 bases and J 4 bases; nucleotides not matched to a gene: 13. The CDR3 nucleotides are TGTGCCAGCCCGTCCGACAGGGCTCTTGGCTATGGCTACACCTTC. Its translation: CASPSDRALGYGYTF.